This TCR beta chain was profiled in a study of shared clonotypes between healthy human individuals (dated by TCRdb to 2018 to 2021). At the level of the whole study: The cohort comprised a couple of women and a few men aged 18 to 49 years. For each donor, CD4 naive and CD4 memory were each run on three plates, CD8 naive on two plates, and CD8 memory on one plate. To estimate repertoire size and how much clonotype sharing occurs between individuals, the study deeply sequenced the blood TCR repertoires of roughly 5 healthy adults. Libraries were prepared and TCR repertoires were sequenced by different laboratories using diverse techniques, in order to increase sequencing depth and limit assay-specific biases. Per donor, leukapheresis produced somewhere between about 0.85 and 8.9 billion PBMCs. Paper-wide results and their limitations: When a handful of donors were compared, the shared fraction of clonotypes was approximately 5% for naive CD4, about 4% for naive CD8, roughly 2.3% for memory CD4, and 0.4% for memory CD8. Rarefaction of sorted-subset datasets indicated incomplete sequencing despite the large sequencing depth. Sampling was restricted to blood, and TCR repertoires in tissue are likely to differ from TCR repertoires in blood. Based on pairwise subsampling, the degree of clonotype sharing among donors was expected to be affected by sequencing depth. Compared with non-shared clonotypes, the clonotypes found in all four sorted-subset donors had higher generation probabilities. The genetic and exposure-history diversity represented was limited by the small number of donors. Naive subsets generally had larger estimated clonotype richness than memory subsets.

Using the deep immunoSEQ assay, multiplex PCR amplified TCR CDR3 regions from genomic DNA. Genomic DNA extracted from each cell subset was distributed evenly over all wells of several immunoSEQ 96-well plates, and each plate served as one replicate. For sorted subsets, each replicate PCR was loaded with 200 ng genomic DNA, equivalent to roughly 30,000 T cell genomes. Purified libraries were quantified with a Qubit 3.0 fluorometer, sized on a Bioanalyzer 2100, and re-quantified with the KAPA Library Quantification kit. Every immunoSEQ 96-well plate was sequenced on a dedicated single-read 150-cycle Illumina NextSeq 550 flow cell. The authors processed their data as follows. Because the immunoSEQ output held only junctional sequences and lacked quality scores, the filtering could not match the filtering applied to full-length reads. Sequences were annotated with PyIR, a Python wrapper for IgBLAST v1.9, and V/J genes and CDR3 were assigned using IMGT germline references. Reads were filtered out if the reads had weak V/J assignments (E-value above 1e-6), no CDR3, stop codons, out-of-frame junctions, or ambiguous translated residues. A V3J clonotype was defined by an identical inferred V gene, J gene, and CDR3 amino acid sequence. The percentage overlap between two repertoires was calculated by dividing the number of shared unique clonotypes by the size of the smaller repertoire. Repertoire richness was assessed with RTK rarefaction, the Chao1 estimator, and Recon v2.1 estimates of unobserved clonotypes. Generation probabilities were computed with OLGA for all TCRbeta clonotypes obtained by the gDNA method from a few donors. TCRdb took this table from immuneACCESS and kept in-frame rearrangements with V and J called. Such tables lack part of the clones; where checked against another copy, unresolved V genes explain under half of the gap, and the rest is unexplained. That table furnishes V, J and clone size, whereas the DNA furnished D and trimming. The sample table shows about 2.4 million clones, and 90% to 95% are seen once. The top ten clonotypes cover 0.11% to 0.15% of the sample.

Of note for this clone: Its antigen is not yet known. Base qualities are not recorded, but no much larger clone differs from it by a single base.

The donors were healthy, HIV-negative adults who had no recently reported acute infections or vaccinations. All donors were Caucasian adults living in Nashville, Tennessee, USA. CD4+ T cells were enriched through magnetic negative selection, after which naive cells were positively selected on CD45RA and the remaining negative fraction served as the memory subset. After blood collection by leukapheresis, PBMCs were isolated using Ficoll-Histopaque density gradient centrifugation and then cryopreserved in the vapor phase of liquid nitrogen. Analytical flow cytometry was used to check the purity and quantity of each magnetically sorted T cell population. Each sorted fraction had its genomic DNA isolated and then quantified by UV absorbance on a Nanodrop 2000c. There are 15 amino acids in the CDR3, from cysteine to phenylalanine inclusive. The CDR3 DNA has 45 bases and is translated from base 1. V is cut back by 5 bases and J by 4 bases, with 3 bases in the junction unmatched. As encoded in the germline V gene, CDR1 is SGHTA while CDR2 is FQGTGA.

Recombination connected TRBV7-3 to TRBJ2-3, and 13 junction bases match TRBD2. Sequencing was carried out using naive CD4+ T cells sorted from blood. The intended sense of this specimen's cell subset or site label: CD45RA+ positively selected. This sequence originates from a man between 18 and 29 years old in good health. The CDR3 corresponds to CASSLGLAGADTQYF. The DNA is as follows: TGTGCCAGCAGCCTTGGACTAGCGGGGGCAGATACGCAGTATTTT.